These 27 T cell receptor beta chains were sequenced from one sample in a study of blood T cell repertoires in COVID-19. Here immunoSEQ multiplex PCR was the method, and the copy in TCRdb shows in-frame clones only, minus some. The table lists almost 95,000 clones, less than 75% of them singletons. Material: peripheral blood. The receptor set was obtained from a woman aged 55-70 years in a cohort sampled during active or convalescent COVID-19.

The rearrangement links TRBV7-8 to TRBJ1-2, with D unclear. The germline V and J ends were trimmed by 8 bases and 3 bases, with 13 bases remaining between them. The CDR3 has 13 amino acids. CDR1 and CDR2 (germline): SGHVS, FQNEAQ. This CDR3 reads CASSMRADYGYTF. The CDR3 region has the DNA TGTGCCAGCTCTATGCGGGCGGACTATGGCTACACCTTC.

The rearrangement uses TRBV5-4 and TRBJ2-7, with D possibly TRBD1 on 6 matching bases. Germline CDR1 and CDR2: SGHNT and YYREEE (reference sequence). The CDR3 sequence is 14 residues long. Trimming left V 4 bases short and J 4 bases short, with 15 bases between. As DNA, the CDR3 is TGTGCCAGCAGCGGCCGGGACACACTATACGAGCAGTACTTC. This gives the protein CASSGRDTLYEQYF.

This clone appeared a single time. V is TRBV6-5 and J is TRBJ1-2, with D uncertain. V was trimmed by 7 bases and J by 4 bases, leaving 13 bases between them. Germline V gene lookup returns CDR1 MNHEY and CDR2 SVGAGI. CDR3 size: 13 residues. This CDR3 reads CASNKAGSYGYTF. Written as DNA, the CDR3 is TGTGCCAGCAACAAAGCGGGCAGCTATGGCTACACCTTC.

In DNA form, the CDR3 reads TGTGCCAGCAGCCTCCCCTCCTATAATTCACCCCTCCACTTT. Translation gives CASSLPSYNSPLHF. The V gene is TRBV7-2, the J gene TRBJ1-6; D is undetermined. CDR1 and CDR2 from the germline V gene are SGHTA and FQGNSA. The CDR3 totals 14 residues. V lost 5 bases and J lost 0, with 5 bases in between.

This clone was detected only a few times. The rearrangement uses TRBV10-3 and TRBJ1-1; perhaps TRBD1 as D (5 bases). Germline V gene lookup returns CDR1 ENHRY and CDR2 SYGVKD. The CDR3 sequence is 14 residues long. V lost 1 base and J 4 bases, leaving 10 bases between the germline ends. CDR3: CAISEYPRGTEAFF. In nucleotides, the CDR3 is TGTGCCATCAGTGAGTACCCAAGGGGCACTGAAGCTTTCTTT.

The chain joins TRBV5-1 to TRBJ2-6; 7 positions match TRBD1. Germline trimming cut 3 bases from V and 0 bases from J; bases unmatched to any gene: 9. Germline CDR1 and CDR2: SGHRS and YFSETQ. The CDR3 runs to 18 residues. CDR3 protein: CASSYYRGTNSGANVLTF. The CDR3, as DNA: TGCGCCAGCAGCTACTACAGGGGTACGAACTCTGGGGCCAACGTCCTGACTTTC.

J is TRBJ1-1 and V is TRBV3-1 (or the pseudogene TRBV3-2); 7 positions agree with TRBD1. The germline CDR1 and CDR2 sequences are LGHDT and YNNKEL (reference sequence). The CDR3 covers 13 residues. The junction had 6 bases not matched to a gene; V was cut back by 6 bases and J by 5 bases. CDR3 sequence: CASRSTGRTEAFF. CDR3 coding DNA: TGTGCCAGCAGATCGACAGGGAGGACTGAAGCTTTCTTT.

CDR3 in amino acids: CASSLGGSGGIETQYF. The CDR3, as DNA: TGTGCCAGCAGCTTAGGAGGTAGCGGGGGTATTGAGACCCAGTACTTC. The chain uses TRBV7-8 and TRBJ2-5; 9 bases are a match to TRBD2. Germline CDR1 and CDR2: SGHVS and FQNEAQ. The CDR3 runs to 16 residues. The junction had 8 bases not matched to a gene; V was cut back by 1 base and J by 5 bases.

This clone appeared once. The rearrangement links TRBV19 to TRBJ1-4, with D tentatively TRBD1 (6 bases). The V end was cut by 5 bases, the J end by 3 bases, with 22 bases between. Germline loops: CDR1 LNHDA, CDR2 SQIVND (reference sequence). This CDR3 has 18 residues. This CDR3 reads CASSAGATLEIANEKLFF. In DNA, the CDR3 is TGTGCCAGTAGTGCAGGGGCGACGTTAGAGATTGCTAATGAAAAACTGTTTTTT. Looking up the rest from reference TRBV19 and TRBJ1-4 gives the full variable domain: DGGITQSPKYLFRKEGQNVTLSCEQNLNHDAMYWYRQDPGQGLRLIYYSQIVNDFQKGDIAEGYSVSREKKESFPLTVTSAQKNPTAFYLCASSAGATLEIANEKLFFGSGTQLSVL.

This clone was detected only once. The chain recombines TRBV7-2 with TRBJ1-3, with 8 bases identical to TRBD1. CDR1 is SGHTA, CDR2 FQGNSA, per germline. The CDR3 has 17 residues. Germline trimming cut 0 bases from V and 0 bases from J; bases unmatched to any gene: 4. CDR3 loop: CASSLAWTGTSGNTIYF. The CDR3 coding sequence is TGTGCCAGCAGCTTAGCTTGGACAGGGACCTCTGGAAACACCATATATTTT.

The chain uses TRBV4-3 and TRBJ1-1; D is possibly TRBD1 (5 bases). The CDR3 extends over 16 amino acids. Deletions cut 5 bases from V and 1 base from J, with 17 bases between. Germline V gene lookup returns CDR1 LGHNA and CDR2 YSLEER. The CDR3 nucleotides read TGCGCCAGCAGCTACTTCTCAGGGAGGGCGAACACTGAAGCTTTCTTT. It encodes CASSYFSGRANTEAFF.

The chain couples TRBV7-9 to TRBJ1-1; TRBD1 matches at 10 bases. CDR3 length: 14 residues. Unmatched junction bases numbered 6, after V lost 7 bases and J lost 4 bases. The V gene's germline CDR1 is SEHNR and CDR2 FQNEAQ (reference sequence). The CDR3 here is CASNPGQGITEAFF. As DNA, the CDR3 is TGTGCCAGCAACCCGGGACAGGGGATCACTGAAGCTTTCTTT.

This CDR3 is CASSFGTGTYEQYF. The CDR3 DNA reads as TGTGCCAGCAGCTTTGGAACAGGGACCTACGAGCAGTACTTC. The gene calls are TRBV5-4 and TRBJ2-7; possible D gene TRBD1, 6 bases. CDR3 length equals 14 residues. Looked up from germline, CDR1 is SGHNT and CDR2 is YYREEE (reference sequence). Trimming took 2 bases from V and 2 from J, leaving 11 bases between them. Based on the CDR3 plus reference TRBV5-4 and TRBJ2-7, the full variable domain is ETGVTQSPTHLIKTRGQQVTLRCSSQSGHNTVSWYQQALGQGPQFIFQYYREEENGRGNFPPRFSGLQFPNYSSELNVNALELDDSALYLCASSFGTGTYEQYFGPGTRLTVT.

DNA of the CDR3: TGTGCCAGCGAACGGAGCGGGGGGGTTTACAATGAGCAGTTCTTC. Residues: CASERSGGVYNEQFF. The J gene is TRBJ2-1, the V gene TRBV5-6, with 10 nucleotides matching TRBD2. The junction had 8 bases not matched to a gene; V was cut back by 7 bases and J by 4 bases. Germline V lookup: CDR1 SGHDT, CDR2 YYEEEE. The CDR3 spans 15 residues.

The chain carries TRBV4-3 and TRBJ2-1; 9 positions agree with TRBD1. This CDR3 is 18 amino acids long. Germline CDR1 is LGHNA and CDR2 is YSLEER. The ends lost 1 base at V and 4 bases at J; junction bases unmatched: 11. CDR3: CASSQAAAGTGLYNEQFF. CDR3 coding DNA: TGCGCCAGCAGCCAAGCAGCCGCCGGGACAGGGCTATACAATGAGCAGTTCTTC.

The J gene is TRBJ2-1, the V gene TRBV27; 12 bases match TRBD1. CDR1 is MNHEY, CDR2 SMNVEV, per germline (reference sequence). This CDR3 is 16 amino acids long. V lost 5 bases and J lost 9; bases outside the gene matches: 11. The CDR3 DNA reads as TGTGCCAGCAGTCTCTTTCCGGGACAGGGGGCCGCTGAGCAGTTCTTC. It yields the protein CASSLFPGQGAAEQFF.

CDR3 bases: TGTGCCATCAGTGACCGGGACAGGGGCTTCTCCTACGAGCAGTACTTC. Its protein is CAISDRDRGFSYEQYF. The V gene is TRBV10-3, the J gene TRBJ2-7, with 10 bases lining up with TRBD1. This CDR3 region has 16 residues. J lost 0 bases, V lost 3 bases, and 5 bases had no gene match. Germline CDR1 reads ENHRY; CDR2 reads SYGVKD.

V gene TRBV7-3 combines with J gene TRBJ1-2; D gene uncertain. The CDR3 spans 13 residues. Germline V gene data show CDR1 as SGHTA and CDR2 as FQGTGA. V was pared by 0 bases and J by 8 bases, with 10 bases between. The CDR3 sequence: CASSLTPGFGYTF. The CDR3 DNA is TGTGCCAGCAGCTTAACCCCGGGATTCGGCTACACCTTC.

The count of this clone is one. In DNA form, the CDR3 reads TGTGCCAGCTCACTAACAGGTGGGACAGGGGGCTACGAGCAGTACTTC. Translation gives CASSLTGGTGGYEQYF. The chain employs TRBV18 and TRBJ2-7, with TRBD1 matching 11 bases. The CDR3 extends over 16 amino acids. CDR1 and CDR2 from the germline V gene are KGHSH and LQKENI. V gave up 4 bases and J gave up 3 bases; unmatched junction bases: 8.

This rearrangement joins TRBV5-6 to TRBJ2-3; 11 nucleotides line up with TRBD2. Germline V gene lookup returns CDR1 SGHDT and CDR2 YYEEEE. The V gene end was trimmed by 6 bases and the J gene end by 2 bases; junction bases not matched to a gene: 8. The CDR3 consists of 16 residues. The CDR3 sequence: CASTLTSGGPTDTQYF. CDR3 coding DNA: TGTGCCAGCACCTTAACTAGCGGGGGACCCACAGATACGCAGTATTTT.

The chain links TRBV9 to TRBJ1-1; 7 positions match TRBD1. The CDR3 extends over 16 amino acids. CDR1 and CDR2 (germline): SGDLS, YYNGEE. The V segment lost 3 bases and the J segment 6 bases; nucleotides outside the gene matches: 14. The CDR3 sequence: CASSEQSGTVRPEAFF. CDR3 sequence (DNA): TGTGCCAGCAGCGAACAGAGTGGGACAGTGAGGCCTGAAGCTTTCTTT.

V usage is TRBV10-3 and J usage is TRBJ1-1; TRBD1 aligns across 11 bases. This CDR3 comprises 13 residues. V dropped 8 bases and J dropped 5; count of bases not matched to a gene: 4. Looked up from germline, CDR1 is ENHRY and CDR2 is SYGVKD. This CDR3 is CAIGGQGGTEAFF. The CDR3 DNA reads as TGTGCCATCGGGGGACAGGGGGGGACTGAAGCTTTCTTT.

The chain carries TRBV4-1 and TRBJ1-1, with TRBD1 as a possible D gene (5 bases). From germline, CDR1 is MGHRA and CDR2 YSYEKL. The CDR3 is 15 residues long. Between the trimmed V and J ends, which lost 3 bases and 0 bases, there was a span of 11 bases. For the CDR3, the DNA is TGCGCCAGCAGCCAGGTTACAGGATTGAACACTGAAGCTTTCTTT. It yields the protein CASSQVTGLNTEAFF.

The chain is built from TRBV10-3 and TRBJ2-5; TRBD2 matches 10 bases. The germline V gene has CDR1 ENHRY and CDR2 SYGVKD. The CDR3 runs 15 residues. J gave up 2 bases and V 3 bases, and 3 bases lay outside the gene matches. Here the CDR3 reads CAISDGSGGQETQYF. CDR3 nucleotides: TGTGCCATCAGTGACGGTAGCGGGGGGCAAGAGACCCAGTACTTC.

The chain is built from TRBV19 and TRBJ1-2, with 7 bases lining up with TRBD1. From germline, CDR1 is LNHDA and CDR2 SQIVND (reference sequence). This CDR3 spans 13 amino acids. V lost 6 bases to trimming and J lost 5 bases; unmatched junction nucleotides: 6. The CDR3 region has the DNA TGTGCCAGTAGGGAGACAGGGACATATGGCTACACCTTC. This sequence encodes CASRETGTYGYTF.

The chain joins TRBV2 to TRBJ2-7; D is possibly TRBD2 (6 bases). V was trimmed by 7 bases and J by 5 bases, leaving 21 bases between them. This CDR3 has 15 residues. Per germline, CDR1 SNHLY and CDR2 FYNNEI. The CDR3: CASIERGGTVHEQYF. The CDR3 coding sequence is TGTGCCAGCATCGAACGTGGAGGGACTGTCCACGAGCAGTACTTC.

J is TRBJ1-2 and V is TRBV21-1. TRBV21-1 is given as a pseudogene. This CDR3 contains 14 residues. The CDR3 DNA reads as TGTGCCAGCAGCAAATCTATAGCAAACTATGGCTACACCTTC. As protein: CASSKSIANYGYTF.